One sample yielded the 8 T cell receptor beta chains listed below, sequenced in a study of early T cells in non-severe SARS-CoV-2 infection (dated by TCRdb to about 2021). Library preparation used 5' RACE. The sequencer listed for this sample is NextSeq 500. Using fastp at Q25 and MiXCR, TCRdb reprocessed the public reads and kept productive beta chains. Entries are consolidated by CDR3 protein sequence, retaining the most common genes and DNA. For this sample the table gives roughly 23,000 distinct CDR3 sequences, of which 5.7% were detected only once. About 14% of the sample lies in the top ten. Sequenced material: whole blood, taken at baseline. These receptors all come from an adult who was a healthcare worker with PCR-confirmed SARS-CoV-2 infection or an uninfected control (not recorded which).

This clonotype was detected many times. The CDR3: CASSQYLAASYNEQFF. In nucleotides, the CDR3 is TGTGCCAGCAGCCAATATCTAGCGGCCTCCTACAATGAGCAGTTCTTC. The chain recombines TRBV7-2 with TRBJ2-1, with TRBD2 matching 7 bases. CDR3 length: 16 residues. V lost 5 bases to trimming and J lost 0 bases; unmatched junction nucleotides: 7. Germline values: CDR1 SGHTA, CDR2 FQGNSA. The full variable domain, with the rest looked up from reference TRBV7-2 and TRBJ2-1, is GAGVSQSPSNKVTEKGKDVELRCDPISGHTALYWYRQSLGQGLEFLIYFQGNSAPDKSGLPSDRFSAERTGGSVSTLTIQRTQQEDSAVYLCASSQYLAASYNEQFFGPGTRLTVL.

This clonotype was seen many times. V is TRBV5-1 and J is TRBJ2-1; a possible D gene is TRBD2 (5 bases). The CDR3 has 14 amino acids. Trimming removed 4 bases at V and 2 bases at J, with 10 bases between. Looked up from germline, CDR1 is SGHRS and CDR2 is YFSETQ. CDR3 in DNA: TGCGCCAGCAGCGGGGAAGCGGCCTACAATGAGCAGTTCTTC. It specifies CASSGEAAYNEQFF.

The chain recombines TRBV14 with TRBJ2-3, with D unresolved. The CDR3 spans 13 residues. In germline, CDR1 is SGHDN, CDR2 FVKESK. Trimming cost V 1 base and J 6 bases, with 8 bases left between them. CDR3 sequence: CASSQGGADTQYF. In nucleotides, the CDR3 is TGTGCCAGCAGCCAAGGGGGTGCCGATACGCAGTATTTT.

This clonotype was seen a few times. V usage is TRBV7-2 and J usage is TRBJ2-7, with D tentatively TRBD2 (6 bases). The CDR3 length is 15 residues. V was clipped by 5 bases and J by 1 base, with 15 bases between them. From germline, CDR1 is SGHTA and CDR2 FQGNSA. CDR3 amino acids: CASSPGEAMSYEQYF. The CDR3 region has the DNA TGTGCCAGCAGCCCCGGGGAGGCCATGTCCTACGAGCAGTACTTC.

The genes are TRBV12-3 or TRBV12-4 and TRBJ2-1, with TRBD2 matching 16 bases. This CDR3 comprises 15 residues. Unmatched junction bases numbered 4, after V lost 5 bases and J lost 9 bases. The CDR3 reads CASSPGTSGGGEQFF. The CDR3, as DNA: TGTGCCAGCAGTCCCGGGACTAGCGGGGGGGGTGAGCAGTTCTTC.

This clonotype ranks as medium-sized. V usage is TRBV24-1 and J usage is TRBJ2-6; D remains ambiguous. With 1 base removed from V and 0 bases from J, the gap between germline ends came to 9 bases. The CDR3 has 17 amino acids. Germline assignment: CDR1 KGHDR and CDR2 SFDVKD. Here the CDR3 reads CATSDFGVGSGANVLTF. The DNA for the CDR3 is TGTGCCACCAGTGATTTTGGTGTGGGCTCTGGGGCCAACGTCCTGACTTTC.

This clonotype was seen at least ten times. The chain joins TRBV15 to TRBJ2-3; D possibly corresponds to TRBD1 (7 bases). This CDR3 contains 15 residues. Germline CDR1 and CDR2: LNHNV and YYDKDF (reference sequence). The V end was cut by 5 bases, the J end by 0 bases, with 12 bases between. The DNA of the CDR3 is TGTGCCACCAGCGGGGCGGGACAGAGCACAGATACGCAGTATTTT. As protein: CATSGAGQSTDTQYF.

The J gene is TRBJ1-1, the V gene TRBV20-1; D is uncertain. The CDR3 length is 14 residues. CDR1 is DFQATT and CDR2 is SNEGSKA in the germline V gene (reference sequence). V was pared by 0 bases and J by 11 bases, with 19 bases between. The CDR3 DNA sequence: TGCAGTGCTAGAGAAGTTTCTGGGGATCGTTTCGCTTTCTTT. This sequence encodes CSAREVSGDRFAFF.